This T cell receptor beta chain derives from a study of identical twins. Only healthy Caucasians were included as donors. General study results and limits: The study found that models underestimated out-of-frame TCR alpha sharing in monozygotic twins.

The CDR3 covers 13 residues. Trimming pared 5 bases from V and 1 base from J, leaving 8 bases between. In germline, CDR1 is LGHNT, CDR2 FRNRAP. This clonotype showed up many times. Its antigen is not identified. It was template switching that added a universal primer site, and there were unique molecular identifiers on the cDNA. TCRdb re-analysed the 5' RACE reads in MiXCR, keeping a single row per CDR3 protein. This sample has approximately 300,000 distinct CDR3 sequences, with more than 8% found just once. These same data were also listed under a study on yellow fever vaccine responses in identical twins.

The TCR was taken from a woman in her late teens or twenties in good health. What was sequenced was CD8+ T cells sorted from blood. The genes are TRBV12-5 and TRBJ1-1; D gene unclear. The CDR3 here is CASGQDGNTEAFF. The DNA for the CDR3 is TGTGCTAGTGGTCAGGACGGGAACACTGAAGCTTTCTTT.